This entry describes one T cell receptor (beta chain). Method: immunoSEQ multiplex PCR; TCRdb's copy keeps in-frame clones and lacks some. The data contain roughly 30,000 clones, 80% to 85% of them singletons. This sample was included in a study of blood T cell repertoires in COVID-19. CDR3 length: 15 amino acids. Deletions cut 4 bases from V and 2 bases from J, with 15 bases between. CDR1 SGHNT and CDR2 YYREEE come from the germline V gene (reference sequence). The receptor was isolated from an elderly man with active COVID-19. The sequencing input was peripheral blood. The chain combines TRBV5-4 with TRBJ1-2; no clear D gene. This CDR3 reads CASSNSGELNYGYTF. The CDR3 DNA follows: TGTGCCAGCAGCAACTCTGGGGAGTTAAACTATGGCTACACCTTC.